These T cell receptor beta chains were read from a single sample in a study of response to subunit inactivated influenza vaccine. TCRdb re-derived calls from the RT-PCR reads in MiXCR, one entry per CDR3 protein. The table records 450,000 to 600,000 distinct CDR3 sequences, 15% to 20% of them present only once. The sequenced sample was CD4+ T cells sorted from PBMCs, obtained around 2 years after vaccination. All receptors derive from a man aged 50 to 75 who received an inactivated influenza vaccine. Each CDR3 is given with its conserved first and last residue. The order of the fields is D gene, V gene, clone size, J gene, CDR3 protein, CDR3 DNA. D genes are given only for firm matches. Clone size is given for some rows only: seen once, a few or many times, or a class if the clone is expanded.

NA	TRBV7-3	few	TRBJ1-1	CASSATANTEAFF	TGTGCCAGCAGCGCAACAGCGAACACTGAAGCTTTCTTT
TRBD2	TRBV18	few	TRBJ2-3	CASSPQRLAGGGTDTQYF	TGTGCCAGCTCACCACAGAGACTAGCGGGAGGAGGGACAGATACGCAGTATTTT
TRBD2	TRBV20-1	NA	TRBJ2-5	CSATVLAGAGETQYF	TGCAGTGCTACGGTCCTAGCGGGAGCGGGAGAGACCCAGTACTTC
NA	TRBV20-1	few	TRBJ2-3	CSASTSRGTDTQYF	TGCAGTGCTTCGACTAGTCGGGGCACAGATACGCAGTATTTT
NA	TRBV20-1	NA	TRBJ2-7	CSARVDRATPAREQYF	TGCAGTGCTAGAGTTGACCGCGCAACGCCTGCTCGGGAGCAGTACTTC
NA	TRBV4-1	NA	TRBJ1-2	CASSQDHEGLGYTF	TGCGCCAGCAGCCAAGACCATGAGGGCCTGGGCTACACCTTC
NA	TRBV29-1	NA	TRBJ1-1	CSVRYTAEAFF	TGCAGCGTCCGATACACTGCCGAAGCTTTCTTT
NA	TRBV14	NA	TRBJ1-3	CASSQERFSGNTIYF	TGTGCCAGCAGCCAAGAGCGGTTTTCTGGAAACACCATATATTTT
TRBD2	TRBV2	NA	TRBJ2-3	CASTGGRGTDTQYF	TGTGCCAGCACTGGCGGGAGGGGGACAGATACGCAGTATTTT
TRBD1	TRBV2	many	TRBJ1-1	CASRMTGGTEAFF	TGTGCCAGCAGGATGACAGGGGGCACTGAAGCTTTCTTT
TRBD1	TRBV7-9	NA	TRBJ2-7	CASSPIPGGEQYF	TGTGCCAGCAGCCCGATTCCAGGGGGCGAGCAGTACTTC
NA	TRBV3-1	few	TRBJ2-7	CASSQDRKEQYF	TGTGCCAGCAGCCAGGACAGAAAAGAGCAGTACTTC
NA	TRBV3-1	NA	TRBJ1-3	CASSRPRTASGNTIYF	TGTGCCAGCAGCCGCCCCCGGACAGCCTCTGGAAACACCATATATTTT
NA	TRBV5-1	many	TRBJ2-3	CASSPGQGSDTQYF	TGCGCCAGCAGCCCCGGGCAGGGATCAGATACGCAGTATTTT
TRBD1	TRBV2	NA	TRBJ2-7	CASSKGTGGEQYF	TGTGCCAGCAGTAAGGGGACAGGGGGCGAGCAGTACTTC
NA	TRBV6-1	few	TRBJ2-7	CASTYRVPPYEQYF	TGTGCCAGCACCTACAGGGTACCGCCCTACGAGCAGTACTTC
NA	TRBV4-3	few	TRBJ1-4	CASSQELSNEKLFF	TGCGCCAGCAGCCAAGAGTTGTCTAATGAAAAACTGTTTTTT
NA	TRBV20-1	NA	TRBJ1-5	CSADQNWGARDQPQHF	TGCAGTGCCGATCAAAATTGGGGGGCGAGGGATCAGCCCCAGCATTTT
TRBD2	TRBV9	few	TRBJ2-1	CASNRLAGPNEQFF	TGTGCCAGCAACCGACTAGCGGGACCGAATGAGCAGTTCTTC
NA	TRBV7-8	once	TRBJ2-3	CARGARSRSDTQYF	TGTGCCAGGGGAGCGAGGTCGAGATCAGATACGCAGTATTTT
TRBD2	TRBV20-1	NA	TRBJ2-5	CSVRGVQETQYF	TGCAGTGTGCGGGGGGTACAAGAGACCCAGTACTTC
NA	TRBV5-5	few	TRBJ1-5	CASSSGRTNQPQHF	TGTGCCAGCAGCTCCGGACGGACCAATCAGCCCCAGCATTTT
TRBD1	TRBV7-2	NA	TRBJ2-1	CASTPQTGGYEQFF	TGTGCCAGCACCCCACAGACAGGGGGATATGAGCAGTTCTTC
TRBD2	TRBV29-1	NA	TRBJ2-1	CSGGGAGGNNEQFF	TGCAGCGGGGGGGGAGCGGGAGGGAACAATGAGCAGTTCTTC
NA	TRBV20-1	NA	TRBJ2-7	CSARRDNTYEQYF	TGCAGTGCTAGGAGGGACAATACCTACGAGCAGTACTTC
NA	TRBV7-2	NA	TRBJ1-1	CASSIFRENTEAFF	TGTGCCAGCAGCATTTTCCGGGAGAACACTGAAGCTTTCTTT
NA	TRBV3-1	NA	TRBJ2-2	CASSPFPVTPSGELFF	TGTGCCAGCAGCCCCTTCCCAGTAACACCATCCGGGGAGCTGTTTTTT
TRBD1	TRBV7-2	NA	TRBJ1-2	CASSSPGQENGYTF	TGTGCCAGCAGCTCCCCGGGACAGGAAAATGGCTACACCTTC
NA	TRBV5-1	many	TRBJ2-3	CASSPLQGTDTQYF	TGCGCCAGCTCCCCCCTGCAGGGCACAGATACGCAGTATTTT
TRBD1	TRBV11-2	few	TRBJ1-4	CASSTGQGRRTNEKLFF	TGTGCCAGCAGCACCGGACAGGGAAGGAGAACTAATGAAAAACTGTTTTTT
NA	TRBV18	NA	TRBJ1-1	CASSPPLKTGNTEAFF	TGTGCCAGCTCACCACCTCTTAAGACAGGGAACACTGAAGCTTTCTTT
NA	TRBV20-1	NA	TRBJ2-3	CSARQLSTSTDTQYF	TGCAGTGCTAGACAGCTGAGTACTAGCACAGATACGCAGTATTTT
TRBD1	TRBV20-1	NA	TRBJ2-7	CSARTGVGSSRYEQYF	TGCAGTGCAAGAACAGGGGTCGGTAGCTCGAGATACGAGCAGTACTTC
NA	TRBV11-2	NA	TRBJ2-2	CASSLVVPGELFF	TGTGCCAGCAGCCTTGTGGTCCCCGGGGAGCTGTTTTTT
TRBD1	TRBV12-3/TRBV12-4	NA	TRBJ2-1	CASRGTGINNEQFF	TGTGCCAGCAGGGGGACAGGAATCAACAATGAGCAGTTCTTC
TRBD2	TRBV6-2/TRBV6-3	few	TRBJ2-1	CASSSGLAGGVNEQFF	TGTGCCAGCAGCTCGGGACTAGCGGGAGGGGTGAATGAGCAGTTCTTC
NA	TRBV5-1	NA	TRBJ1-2	CASSLEGRDGYTF	TGCGCCAGCAGCTTGGAGGGAAGAGACGGCTACACCTTC
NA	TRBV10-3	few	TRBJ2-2	CAISEHVAGELFF	TGTGCCATCAGTGAGCATGTGGCCGGGGAGCTGTTTTTT
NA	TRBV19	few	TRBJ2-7	CASMDSNSYEQYF	TGTGCCAGTATGGACTCTAACTCCTACGAGCAGTACTTC
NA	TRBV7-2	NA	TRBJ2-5	CASSVDVVQETQYF	TGTGCCAGCAGCGTGGACGTCGTCCAAGAGACCCAGTACTTC
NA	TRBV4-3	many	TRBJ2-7	CASSQDWGAYEQYF	TGCGCCAGCAGCCAAGATTGGGGGGCCTACGAGCAGTACTTC
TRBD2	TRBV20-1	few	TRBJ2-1	CSANIPERGLFF	TGCAGTGCTAACATACCTGAGCGGGGGTTGTTCTTC
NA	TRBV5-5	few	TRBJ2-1	CASSSGGGGASSYNEQFF	TGTGCCAGCAGCTCCGGAGGCGGCGGGGCGAGCTCCTACAATGAGCAGTTCTTC
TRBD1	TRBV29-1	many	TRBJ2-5	CSVEETGGWETQYF	TGCAGCGTTGAGGAAACAGGGGGGTGGGAGACCCAGTACTTC
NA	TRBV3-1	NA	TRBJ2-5	CASSPTGVYQETQYF	TGTGCCAGCAGCCCGACCGGCGTGTACCAAGAGACCCAGTACTTC
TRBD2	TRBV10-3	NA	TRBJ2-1	CAISKTSGVGYNEQFF	TGTGCCATCAGTAAGACTAGCGGGGTTGGGTACAATGAGCAGTTCTTC
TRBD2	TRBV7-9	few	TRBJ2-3	CASSLYSGGLGDTQYF	TGTGCCAGCAGCTTATATAGCGGGGGCCTGGGAGATACGCAGTATTTT
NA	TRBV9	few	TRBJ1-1	CASSVNVGNTEAFF	TGTGCCAGCAGCGTAAACGTGGGGAACACTGAAGCTTTCTTT